These T cell receptor beta chains were read from a single sample in a study of T cell responses to AZD1222 COVID-19 vaccine. Data came from immunoSEQ multiplex PCR; TCRdb stores just in-frame clones and leaves some out. The sample includes about 70,000 clones, 84% of them seen just once. Sequences were derived from peripheral blood, sampled on day 0 of AZD1222 vaccination. All receptors derive from an adult in good health. Each CDR3 is given with its conserved first and last residue. D genes are given only for firm matches. Clone size is stated in some rows and not others, as once, few, many or a class when expanded.

size: -; J: TRBJ1-2; V: TRBV7-9; D: -; DNA: TGTGCCAGCAGCGCTTCAGGGCAGGGTGGCTACACCTTC; CDR3: CASSASGQGGYTF
size: -; J: TRBJ1-1; V: TRBV30; D: -; DNA: TGTGCCTGGAGTGGTCAGAAGAACACTGAAGCTTTCTTT; CDR3: CAWSGQKNTEAFF
size: -; J: TRBJ1-3; V: TRBV24-1; D: TRBD1; DNA: TGTGCCACCAGTGATGGGGCAGGGGGAAGGGACACCATATATTTT; CDR3: CATSDGAGGRDTIYF
size: -; J: TRBJ1-4; V: TRBV19; D: TRBD1; DNA: TGTGCCAGTAGTACCGGGACAGCAACTAATGAAAAACTGTTTTTT; CDR3: CASSTGTATNEKLFF
size: -; J: TRBJ1-3; V: TRBV7-9; D: -; DNA: TGTGCCAGCAGCCCCCCAGGGATAACCATATATTTT; CDR3: CASSPPGITIYF
size: once; J: TRBJ2-7; V: TRBV18; D: TRBD1; DNA: TGTGCCAGCTCACCCCAACAGGGGGCAATCTACGAGCAGTACTTC; CDR3: CASSPQQGAIYEQYF
size: -; J: TRBJ2-7; V: TRBV5-5; D: -; DNA: TGTGCCAGCAGCTTGTTCGGCCACCCTTACGAGCAGTACTTC; CDR3: CASSLFGHPYEQYF
size: -; J: TRBJ2-7; V: TRBV11-2; D: -; DNA: TGTGCCAGCAGCTTAGTTCAGGGCCCCTACGAGCAGTACTTC; CDR3: CASSLVQGPYEQYF
size: -; J: TRBJ2-6; V: TRBV7-3; D: TRBD1; DNA: TGTGCCAGCAGCCTACGCCCGGGACAGGGAAGCTCTGGGGCCAACGTCCTGACTTTC; CDR3: CASSLRPGQGSSGANVLTF
size: once; J: TRBJ1-5; V: TRBV30; D: -; DNA: TGTGCCTGGAGTTTTGGGTCGACCGTTAATCAGCCCCAGCATTTT; CDR3: CAWSFGSTVNQPQHF
size: -; J: TRBJ1-2; V: TRBV6-2/TRBV6-3; D: -; DNA: TGTGCCAGCAGTCCCGGGACCTATGGCTACACCTTC; CDR3: CASSPGTYGYTF
size: -; J: TRBJ1-5; V: TRBV20-1; D: -; DNA: TGCAGTGCTAGTATGGGGGAACATAATCAGCCCCAGCATTTT; CDR3: CSASMGEHNQPQHF
size: -; J: TRBJ1-6; V: TRBV28; D: -; DNA: TGTGCCAGCACTCCCCCCGTGGGGTATAATTCACCCCTCCACTTT; CDR3: CASTPPVGYNSPLHF
size: -; J: TRBJ2-7; V: TRBV10-1; D: TRBD1; DNA: TGCGCCAGCAGTGAGGGACAGGGCCCTGCCTACGAGCAGTACTTC; CDR3: CASSEGQGPAYEQYF
size: few; J: TRBJ2-7; V: TRBV4-2; D: -; DNA: TGTGCCAGCAGCCAAGAGGGCCCCGGGGGTCCATTCTACGAGCAGTACTTC; CDR3: CASSQEGPGGPFYEQYF
size: -; J: TRBJ1-4; V: TRBV30; D: -; DNA: TGTGCCTGGAGTGTATCAGGTAGTGGTGAAAAACTGTTTTTT; CDR3: CAWSVSGSGEKLFF
size: -; J: TRBJ2-2; V: TRBV11-2; D: -; DNA: TGTGCCAGCAGCTTAGGATTCTCGGGGGCCGGGGAGCTGTTTTTT; CDR3: CASSLGFSGAGELFF
size: -; J: TRBJ2-7; V: TRBV4-2; D: -; DNA: TGTGCCAGCAGCCAAGAGCCGACTAGAAAGTCGGAGCAGTACTTC; CDR3: CASSQEPTRKSEQYF
size: once; J: TRBJ1-5; V: TRBV5-8; D: -; DNA: TGTGCCAGCAGCGGGGGGACGGCGGGGCAGCCCCAGCATTTT; CDR3: CASSGGTAGQPQHF
size: -; J: TRBJ2-1; V: TRBV25-1; D: -; DNA: TGTGCCAGCAGTGCCGGGGGACCGTACAATGAGCAGTTCTTC; CDR3: CASSAGGPYNEQFF
size: -; J: TRBJ1-1; V: TRBV3-1/TRBV3-2; D: TRBD1; DNA: TGTGCCAGCAGGCAGGGGGGGGACACTGAAGCTTTCTTT; CDR3: CASRQGGDTEAFF
size: -; J: TRBJ1-3; V: TRBV3-1/TRBV3-2; D: -; DNA: TGTGCCAGCAGCCAAGGCGGAACGGGAAACACCATATATTTT; CDR3: CASSQGGTGNTIYF
size: -; J: TRBJ1-6; V: TRBV5-1; D: -; DNA: TGCGCCAGCAGCTTGGAACACAGTCCTAATTCACCCCTCCACTTT; CDR3: CASSLEHSPNSPLHF
size: once; J: TRBJ1-3; V: TRBV7-2; D: -; DNA: TGTGCCAGCAGCTTAGCGTCTCGTTCGAGGGGAAACACCATATATTTT; CDR3: CASSLASRSRGNTIYF
size: -; J: TRBJ1-2; V: TRBV9; D: TRBD1; DNA: TGTGCCAGCAGCGTACAGGGGGGCGAGCCCTACTATGGCTACACCTTC; CDR3: CASSVQGGEPYYGYTF
size: once; J: TRBJ1-1; V: TRBV30; D: TRBD1; DNA: TGTGCCTGCTGGGACAGGCGCTTGAACACTGAAGCTTTCTTT; CDR3: CACWDRRLNTEAFF